This T cell receptor beta chain was recovered during a study of T-cell memory formation after mild COVID-19. TCRdb processed the 5' RACE reads anew with MiXCR; each CDR3 protein has one entry. The data contain hundreds of thousands of distinct CDR3 sequences, 16% of them singletons. This clonotype showed up just a few times. Its antigen remains unidentified. Per the germline V gene, CDR1 is KGHSH and CDR2 is LQKENI. Trimming stripped 2 bases from V and 2 bases from J, with 11 bases between. The CDR3 has 15 residues. Study results and caveats: Day 15 to 85 contracting clones showed balanced CD4/CD8; later expanders leaned CD4+.

This chain links TRBV18 with TRBJ2-3; D is unresolved. Sequencing used PBMCs or a T cell subset sorted from them (not recorded which). The TCR comes from a man aged 18 to 29 who had mild COVID-19 (a few samples of this study predate the infection). Cell type and time point are not known. The CDR3 sequence is CASSPDAVSTDTQYF. CDR3 DNA sequence: TGTGCCAGCTCACCAGACGCTGTATCCACAGATACGCAGTATTTT.